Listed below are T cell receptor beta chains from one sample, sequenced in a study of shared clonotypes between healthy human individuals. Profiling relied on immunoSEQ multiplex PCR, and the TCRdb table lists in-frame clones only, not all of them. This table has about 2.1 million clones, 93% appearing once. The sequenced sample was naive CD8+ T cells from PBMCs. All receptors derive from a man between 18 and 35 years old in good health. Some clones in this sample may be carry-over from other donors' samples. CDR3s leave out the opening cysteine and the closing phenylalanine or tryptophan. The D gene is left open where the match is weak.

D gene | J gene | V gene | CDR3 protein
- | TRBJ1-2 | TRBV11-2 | ASSLQGHYGYT
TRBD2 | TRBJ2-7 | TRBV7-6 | ASSSEAPWAGESFGYEQY
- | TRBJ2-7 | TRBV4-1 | ASSQEPGFYEQY
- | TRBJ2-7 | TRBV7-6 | ASSPAGQLYEQY
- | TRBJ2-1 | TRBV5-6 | ASSLGGGSISYNEQF
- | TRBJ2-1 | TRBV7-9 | ASSFGPNEQF
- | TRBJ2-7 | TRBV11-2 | ASSYGDSRRD
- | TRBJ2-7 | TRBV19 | ASRRVDTAYEQY
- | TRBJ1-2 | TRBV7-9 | ASSLAGGGDGYT
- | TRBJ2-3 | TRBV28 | ASSLSTVTDTQY
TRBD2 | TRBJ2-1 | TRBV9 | ASSASSGRRNEQF
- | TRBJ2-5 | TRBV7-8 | ASSSTGFIETQY
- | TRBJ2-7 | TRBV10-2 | ASSLGDYEQY
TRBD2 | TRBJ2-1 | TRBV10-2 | ASSELAGGNEQF
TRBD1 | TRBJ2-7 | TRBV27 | ASGPRGLYLEQY
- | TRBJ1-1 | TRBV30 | AWGRGVRTEAF
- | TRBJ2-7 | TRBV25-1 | ASSERGMEQY
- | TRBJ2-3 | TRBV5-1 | ASSLERDRVGTDTQY
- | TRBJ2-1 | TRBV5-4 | ASSLGTGLNNEQF